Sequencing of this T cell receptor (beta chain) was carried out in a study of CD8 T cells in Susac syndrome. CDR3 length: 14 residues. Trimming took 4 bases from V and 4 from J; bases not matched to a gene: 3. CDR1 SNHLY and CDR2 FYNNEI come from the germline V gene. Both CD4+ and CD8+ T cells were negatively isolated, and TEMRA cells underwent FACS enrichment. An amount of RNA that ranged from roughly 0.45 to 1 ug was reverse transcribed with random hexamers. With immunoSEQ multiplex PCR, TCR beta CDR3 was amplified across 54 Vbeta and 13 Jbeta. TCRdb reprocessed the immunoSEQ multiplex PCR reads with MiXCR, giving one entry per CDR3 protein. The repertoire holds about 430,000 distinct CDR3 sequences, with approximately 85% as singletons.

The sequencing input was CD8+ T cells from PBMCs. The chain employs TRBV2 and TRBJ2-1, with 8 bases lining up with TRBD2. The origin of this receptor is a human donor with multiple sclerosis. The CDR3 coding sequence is TGTGCCAGCAGTGGCCCTAGCGGGTACAATGAGCAGTTCTTC. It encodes CASSGPSGYNEQFF.